The 27 T cell receptor beta chains presented below share a single source sample, sequenced in a study of technical replicates of blood from a few donors. Produced via immunoSEQ multiplex PCR; TCRdb's table is partial and in-frame only. The table shows fewer than 85,000 clones, with 95% to 97% occurring only once. Sequenced input: T cells isolated from PBMCs. The receptor set was obtained from a human donor in good health.

CDR3 coding DNA: TGTGCCAGCAGTTACTCGACACTCAACGAGCAGTACTTC. Translating it yields CASSYSTLNEQYF. The chain recombines TRBV6-5 with TRBJ2-7; D is ambiguous. The CDR3 is 13 amino acids. CDR1 is MNHEY and CDR2 is SVGAGI in the germline V gene. Trimming took off 0 bases at V and 5 bases at J, with 8 bases between the two ends.

This clone was seen just once. This chain connects TRBV9 to TRBJ2-1, with D perhaps TRBD2 (7 bases). Looked up from germline, CDR1 is SGDLS and CDR2 is YYNGEE. V lost 4 bases and J lost 8, with 19 bases in between. This CDR3 has 15 amino acids. The CDR3 protein is CASSLFEGGGYEQFF. CDR3 DNA: TGTGCCAGCAGCCTCTTTGAGGGGGGGGGCTATGAGCAGTTCTTC.

This clone was picked up one time. The chain couples TRBV19 to TRBJ1-5; possibly TRBD1 for D (5 bases). Per germline, CDR1 LNHDA and CDR2 SQIVND (reference sequence). V was clipped by 0 bases and J by 3 bases, with 12 bases between them. The CDR3 is 16 residues long. The CDR3 loop is CASSIERQGPNQPQHF. In DNA, the CDR3 is TGTGCCAGTAGTATAGAAAGGCAGGGCCCCAATCAGCCCCAGCATTTT. Full variable domain (outside the CDR3, taken from reference TRBV19 and TRBJ1-5): DGGITQSPKYLFRKEGQNVTLSCEQNLNHDAMYWYRQDPGQGLRLIYYSQIVNDFQKGDIAEGYSVSREKKESFPLTVTSAQKNPTAFYLCASSIERQGPNQPQHFGDGTRLSIL.

This chain uses TRBV18 with TRBJ2-4, with 8 nucleotides matching TRBD2. CDR1 and CDR2 (germline): KGHSH, LQKENI. The CDR3 is 15 amino acids. With V trimmed by 2 bases and J by 6 bases, 6 bases remained unmatched. The CDR3 reads CASSPSVGRGNIQYF. The CDR3 DNA is TGTGCCAGCTCACCAAGTGTCGGGAGGGGAAACATTCAGTACTTC.

The chain employs TRBV5-6 and TRBJ1-1; tentatively, D is TRBD1 (5 bases). The germline CDR1 and CDR2 sequences are SGHDT and YYEEEE. The V end lost 0 bases, the J end lost 8 bases, and 8 bases lay between the germline ends. This CDR3 comprises 12 residues. The chain's CDR3 is CASSLVGGEAFF. For the CDR3, the DNA is TGTGCCAGCAGCTTGGTCGGGGGAGAAGCTTTCTTT.

V gene TRBV7-2 combines with J gene TRBJ2-3; D may be TRBD2 (6 bases). There are 14 residues in the CDR3. Germline CDR1 is SGHTA and CDR2 is FQGNSA. Trimming removed 5 bases at V and 2 bases at J, with 11 bases between. Here the CDR3 reads CASSPGLTTDTQYF. The DNA for the CDR3 is TGTGCCAGCAGCCCGGGACTTACCACAGATACGCAGTATTTT.

This chain uses TRBV5-6 with TRBJ2-7; D remains unclear. This CDR3 spans 13 amino acids. V was pared by 0 bases and J by 3 bases, with 7 bases between. Germline CDR1 SGHDT, CDR2 YYEEEE. The CDR3 is CASSLAAGYEQYF. The CDR3 DNA follows: TGTGCCAGCAGCTTGGCGGCAGGCTACGAGCAGTACTTC.

The chain recombines TRBV7-2 with TRBJ2-1, with a weak D call TRBD2 (6 bases). This CDR3 contains 13 residues. The germline V gene has CDR1 SGHTA and CDR2 FQGNSA. V was pared by 3 bases and J by 9 bases, with 12 bases between. The chain's CDR3 is CASSLDYTLEQFF. CDR3 DNA: TGTGCCAGCAGCTTGGACTACACCCTTGAGCAGTTCTTC. Full variable domain (remainder filled in from reference TRBV7-2 and TRBJ2-1): GAGVSQSPSNKVTEKGKDVELRCDPISGHTALYWYRQSLGQGLEFLIYFQGNSAPDKSGLPSDRFSAERTGGSVSTLTIQRTQQEDSAVYLCASSLDYTLEQFFGPGTRLTVL.

This clone was seen only once. The chain couples TRBV6-5 to TRBJ2-7; 9 bases match TRBD1. This CDR3 has 12 amino acids. The germline V gene has CDR1 MNHEY and CDR2 SVGAGI. The trim removed 6 bases at V and 6 bases at J, leaving 3 bases unmatched. This chain's CDR3 is CASSWTGVEQYF. CDR3 coding DNA: TGTGCCAGCAGCTGGACAGGGGTCGAGCAGTACTTC.

The chain employs TRBV12-5 and TRBJ2-7; TRBD2 is a possible D gene (5 bases). The CDR3 is 15 residues long. CDR1 and CDR2 from the germline V gene are LGHNT and FRNRAP. Deletions cut 1 base from V and 3 bases from J, with 13 bases between. The CDR3 spells CASGLGARGNYEQYF. Here the CDR3 DNA reads TGTGCTAGTGGTTTGGGGGCCCGGGGAAACTACGAGCAGTACTTC.

For this clone: A junction end diverges from the germline sequence, so it may reflect a read error. V is TRBV5-3 and J is TRBJ2-4; 7 bases map to TRBD2. TRBV5-3 is identified as an open reading frame with a role that is uncertain. This CDR3 is 17 amino acids long. The DNA of the CDR3 is TGTGCCAGAACCTTGACTAGCTGTGGTAGGGCCAAAAACATTCAGTACTTC. This sequence encodes CARTLTSCGRAKNIQYF.

V usage is TRBV9 and J usage is TRBJ2-7; 9 nucleotides match TRBD1. The germline V gene has CDR1 SGDLS and CDR2 YYNGEE. The CDR3 consists of 14 residues. V lost 4 bases, J lost 6 bases, and 8 bases stayed unmatched. The DNA for the CDR3 is TGTGCCAGCAGCCCCCCGGGACAGGGAACCGAGCAGTACTTC. It yields the protein CASSPPGQGTEQYF.

This clone was detected only a few times. CDR3 protein: CASSRQGEATEAFF. The CDR3 DNA reads TGTGCCAGCAGTCGACAGGGCGAGGCCACTGAAGCTTTCTTT. V and J are TRBV2 and TRBJ1-1; 7 bases are a match to TRBD1. Unmatched junction bases numbered 7, after V lost 5 bases and J lost 4 bases. Germline CDR1 is SNHLY and CDR2 is FYNNEI. This CDR3 spans 14 amino acids.

The chain has TRBV27 and TRBJ2-1; 7 nucleotides agree with TRBD2. With V trimmed by 5 bases and J by 6 bases, 16 bases remained unmatched. Germline CDR1 and CDR2: MNHEY and SMNVEV (reference sequence). The CDR3 loop spans 17 amino acids. CDR3 in DNA: TGTGCCAGCAGTCCCCCCCCAGCGGGAAATCGCGCCAATGAGCAGTTCTTC. It specifies CASSPPPAGNRANEQFF.

This clone was recorded only once. The chain carries TRBV9 and TRBJ2-7; 7 bases agree with TRBD1. V gave up 0 bases and J gave up 0 bases; unmatched junction bases: 3. Germline CDR1 SGDLS, CDR2 YYNGEE. This CDR3 comprises 15 residues. CDR3 DNA: TGTGCCAGCAGCGTAGAGCCAGGGGGCTCCTACGAGCAGTACTTC. Encoded protein: CASSVEPGGSYEQYF.

This clone was recorded only once. The chain's CDR3 is CASSTTSQGGQYF. CDR3 nucleotides: TGTGCCAGCAGCACGACCTCGCAGGGTGGACAGTACTTC. The chain recombines TRBV7-3 with TRBJ2-7; D is perhaps TRBD1 (5 bases). The ends were cut back, 5 bases at V and 10 bases at J, with 18 bases in the middle. Germline CDR1 and CDR2: SGHTA and FQGTGA. The CDR3 spans 13 residues.

The V gene is TRBV6-1, the J gene TRBJ2-7; no clear D gene. This CDR3 spans 12 amino acids. The V and J ends lost 7 bases and 5 bases respectively, with 12 bases between them. The germline gives CDR1 MNHNS, CDR2 SASEGT. CDR3 sequence: CASTAGPHEQYF. Here the CDR3 DNA reads TGTGCCAGCACTGCTGGCCCCCACGAGCAGTACTTC.

As to this clone: Other nucleotide sequences in the sample specify the same CDR3. The J gene is TRBJ2-7, the V gene TRBV13, with no clear D. The V gene lost 0 bases and the J gene lost 1 base, with 4 bases spanning the gap. The CDR3 spans 13 residues. Germline assignment: CDR1 PRHDT and CDR2 FYEKMQ (reference sequence). CDR3 DNA: TGTGCCAGCAGCTTAGGCAGATCCTACGAGCAGTACTTC. This encodes CASSLGRSYEQYF.

This sequence joins TRBV6-1 and TRBJ2-4, with D perhaps TRBD2 (6 bases). V lost 3 bases, J lost 0 bases, and 18 bases lay in between. Germline-derived CDR1 and CDR2 are MNHNS and SASEGT. This CDR3 comprises 18 residues. The DNA of the CDR3 is TGTGCCAGCAGTGACATCTTACTAGCTTTCATAGCCAAAAACATTCAGTACTTC. It codes for CASSDILLAFIAKNIQYF.

This clone was observed once. V gene TRBV12-5 combines with J gene TRBJ1-1; TRBD1 agrees at 10 bases. CDR1 LGHNT and CDR2 FRNRAP come from the germline V gene. The CDR3 runs to 16 residues. V trimming: 2 bases; J trimming: 4 bases; junction bases outside the gene matches: 7. The CDR3 DNA follows: TGTGCTAGTGGTTTGAAAGCGACAGGGGGCTTCACTGAAGCTTTCTTT. Its translation is CASGLKATGGFTEAFF.

V is TRBV27 and J is TRBJ2-4; a possible D gene is TRBD1 (7 bases). Germline V gene lookup returns CDR1 MNHEY and CDR2 SMNVEV (reference sequence). Trimming took off 8 bases at V and 7 bases at J, with 12 bases between the two ends. The CDR3 spans 12 residues. The CDR3 loop reads CASAPGGNIQYF. The CDR3 DNA reads TGTGCCAGCGCCCCAGGGGGGAACATTCAGTACTTC.

The chain recombines TRBV7-9 with TRBJ1-4; TRBD1 might be the D (5 bases). Germline loops: CDR1 SEHNR, CDR2 FQNEAQ (reference sequence). The length of the CDR3 is 14 residues. The V end was cut by 5 bases, the J end by 4 bases, with 11 bases between. In DNA, the CDR3 is TGTGCCAGCAGCCGGGGGGGTATTAATGAAAAACTGTTTTTT. Amino acid sequence: CASSRGGINEKLFF. Variable domain in full (rest from reference TRBV7-9 and TRBJ1-4): DTGVSQNPRHKITKRGQNVTFRCDPISEHNRLYWYRQTLGQGPEFLTYFQNEAQLEKSRLLSDRFSAERPKGSFSTLEIQRTEQGDSAMYLCASSRGGINEKLFFGSGTQLSVL.

The V gene is TRBV5-6, the J gene TRBJ1-1, with D possibly TRBD1 on 6 matching bases. The germline CDR1 and CDR2 sequences are SGHDT and YYEEEE. The CDR3 extends over 14 amino acids. V lost 2 bases and J lost 6, with 14 bases in between. The CDR3 DNA reads TGTGCCAGCAGCTTTTACTTGGGACACCCTGAAGCTTTCTTT. This encodes CASSFYLGHPEAFF.

The CDR3: CASSSSSGVSTDTQYF. CDR3 bases: TGTGCCAGCAGCAGCTCTAGCGGGGTTAGCACAGATACGCAGTATTTT. The V and J genes are TRBV21-1 and TRBJ2-3; the D call TRBD2 from the table was never checked on the DNA. TRBV21-1 is termed a pseudogene. This CDR3 is built from 16 residues.

The chain uses TRBV13 and TRBJ1-4, with 7 bases matching TRBD1. Germline V lookup: CDR1 PRHDT, CDR2 FYEKMQ (reference sequence). There are 16 residues in the CDR3. With V trimmed by 5 bases and J by 0 bases, 6 bases remained unmatched. CDR3 amino acids: CASSLRQGATNEKLFF. In DNA, the CDR3 is TGTGCCAGCAGCCTACGGCAGGGGGCAACTAATGAAAAACTGTTTTTT.

As DNA, the CDR3 is TGTGCCAGCAGGGGGACAGGGGGTTTGTCCTATGGCTACACCTTC. Encoded protein: CASRGTGGLSYGYTF. The chain has TRBV6-5 and TRBJ1-2, with 11 bases that match TRBD1. With V trimmed by 6 bases and J by 4 bases, 7 bases remained unmatched. Germline V lookup: CDR1 MNHEY, CDR2 SVGAGI. This CDR3 comprises 15 residues.

The chain is built from TRBV6-1 and TRBJ2-7; D gene unclear. The V end lost 8 bases, the J end lost 2 bases, and 13 bases lay between the germline ends. This CDR3 spans 13 amino acids. In germline, CDR1 is MNHNS, CDR2 SASEGT. CDR3 bases: TGTGCCAGCGGCCCGGGTCCGACCTACGAGCAGTACTTC. It translates to CASGPGPTYEQYF.